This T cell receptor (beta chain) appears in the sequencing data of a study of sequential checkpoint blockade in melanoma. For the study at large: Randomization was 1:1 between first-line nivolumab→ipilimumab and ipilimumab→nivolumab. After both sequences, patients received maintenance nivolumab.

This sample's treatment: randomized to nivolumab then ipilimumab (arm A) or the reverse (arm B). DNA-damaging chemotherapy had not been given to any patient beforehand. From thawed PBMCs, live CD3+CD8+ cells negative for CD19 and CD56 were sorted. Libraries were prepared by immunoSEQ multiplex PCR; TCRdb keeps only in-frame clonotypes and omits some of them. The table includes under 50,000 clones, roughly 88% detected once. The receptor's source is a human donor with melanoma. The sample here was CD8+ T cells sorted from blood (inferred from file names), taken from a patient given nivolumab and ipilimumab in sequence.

CDR3 coding DNA: TGTGCCAGCAGCAACCCTACAGCGGAAGAGACCCAGTACTTC. Its translation: CASSNPTAEETQYF. The chain is built from TRBV13 and TRBJ2-5; possibly TRBD2 for D (5 bases). Germline V gene lookup returns CDR1 PRHDT and CDR2 FYEKMQ (reference sequence). V shed 5 bases and J shed 3 bases, with 13 bases lying between them. This CDR3 region has 14 residues.